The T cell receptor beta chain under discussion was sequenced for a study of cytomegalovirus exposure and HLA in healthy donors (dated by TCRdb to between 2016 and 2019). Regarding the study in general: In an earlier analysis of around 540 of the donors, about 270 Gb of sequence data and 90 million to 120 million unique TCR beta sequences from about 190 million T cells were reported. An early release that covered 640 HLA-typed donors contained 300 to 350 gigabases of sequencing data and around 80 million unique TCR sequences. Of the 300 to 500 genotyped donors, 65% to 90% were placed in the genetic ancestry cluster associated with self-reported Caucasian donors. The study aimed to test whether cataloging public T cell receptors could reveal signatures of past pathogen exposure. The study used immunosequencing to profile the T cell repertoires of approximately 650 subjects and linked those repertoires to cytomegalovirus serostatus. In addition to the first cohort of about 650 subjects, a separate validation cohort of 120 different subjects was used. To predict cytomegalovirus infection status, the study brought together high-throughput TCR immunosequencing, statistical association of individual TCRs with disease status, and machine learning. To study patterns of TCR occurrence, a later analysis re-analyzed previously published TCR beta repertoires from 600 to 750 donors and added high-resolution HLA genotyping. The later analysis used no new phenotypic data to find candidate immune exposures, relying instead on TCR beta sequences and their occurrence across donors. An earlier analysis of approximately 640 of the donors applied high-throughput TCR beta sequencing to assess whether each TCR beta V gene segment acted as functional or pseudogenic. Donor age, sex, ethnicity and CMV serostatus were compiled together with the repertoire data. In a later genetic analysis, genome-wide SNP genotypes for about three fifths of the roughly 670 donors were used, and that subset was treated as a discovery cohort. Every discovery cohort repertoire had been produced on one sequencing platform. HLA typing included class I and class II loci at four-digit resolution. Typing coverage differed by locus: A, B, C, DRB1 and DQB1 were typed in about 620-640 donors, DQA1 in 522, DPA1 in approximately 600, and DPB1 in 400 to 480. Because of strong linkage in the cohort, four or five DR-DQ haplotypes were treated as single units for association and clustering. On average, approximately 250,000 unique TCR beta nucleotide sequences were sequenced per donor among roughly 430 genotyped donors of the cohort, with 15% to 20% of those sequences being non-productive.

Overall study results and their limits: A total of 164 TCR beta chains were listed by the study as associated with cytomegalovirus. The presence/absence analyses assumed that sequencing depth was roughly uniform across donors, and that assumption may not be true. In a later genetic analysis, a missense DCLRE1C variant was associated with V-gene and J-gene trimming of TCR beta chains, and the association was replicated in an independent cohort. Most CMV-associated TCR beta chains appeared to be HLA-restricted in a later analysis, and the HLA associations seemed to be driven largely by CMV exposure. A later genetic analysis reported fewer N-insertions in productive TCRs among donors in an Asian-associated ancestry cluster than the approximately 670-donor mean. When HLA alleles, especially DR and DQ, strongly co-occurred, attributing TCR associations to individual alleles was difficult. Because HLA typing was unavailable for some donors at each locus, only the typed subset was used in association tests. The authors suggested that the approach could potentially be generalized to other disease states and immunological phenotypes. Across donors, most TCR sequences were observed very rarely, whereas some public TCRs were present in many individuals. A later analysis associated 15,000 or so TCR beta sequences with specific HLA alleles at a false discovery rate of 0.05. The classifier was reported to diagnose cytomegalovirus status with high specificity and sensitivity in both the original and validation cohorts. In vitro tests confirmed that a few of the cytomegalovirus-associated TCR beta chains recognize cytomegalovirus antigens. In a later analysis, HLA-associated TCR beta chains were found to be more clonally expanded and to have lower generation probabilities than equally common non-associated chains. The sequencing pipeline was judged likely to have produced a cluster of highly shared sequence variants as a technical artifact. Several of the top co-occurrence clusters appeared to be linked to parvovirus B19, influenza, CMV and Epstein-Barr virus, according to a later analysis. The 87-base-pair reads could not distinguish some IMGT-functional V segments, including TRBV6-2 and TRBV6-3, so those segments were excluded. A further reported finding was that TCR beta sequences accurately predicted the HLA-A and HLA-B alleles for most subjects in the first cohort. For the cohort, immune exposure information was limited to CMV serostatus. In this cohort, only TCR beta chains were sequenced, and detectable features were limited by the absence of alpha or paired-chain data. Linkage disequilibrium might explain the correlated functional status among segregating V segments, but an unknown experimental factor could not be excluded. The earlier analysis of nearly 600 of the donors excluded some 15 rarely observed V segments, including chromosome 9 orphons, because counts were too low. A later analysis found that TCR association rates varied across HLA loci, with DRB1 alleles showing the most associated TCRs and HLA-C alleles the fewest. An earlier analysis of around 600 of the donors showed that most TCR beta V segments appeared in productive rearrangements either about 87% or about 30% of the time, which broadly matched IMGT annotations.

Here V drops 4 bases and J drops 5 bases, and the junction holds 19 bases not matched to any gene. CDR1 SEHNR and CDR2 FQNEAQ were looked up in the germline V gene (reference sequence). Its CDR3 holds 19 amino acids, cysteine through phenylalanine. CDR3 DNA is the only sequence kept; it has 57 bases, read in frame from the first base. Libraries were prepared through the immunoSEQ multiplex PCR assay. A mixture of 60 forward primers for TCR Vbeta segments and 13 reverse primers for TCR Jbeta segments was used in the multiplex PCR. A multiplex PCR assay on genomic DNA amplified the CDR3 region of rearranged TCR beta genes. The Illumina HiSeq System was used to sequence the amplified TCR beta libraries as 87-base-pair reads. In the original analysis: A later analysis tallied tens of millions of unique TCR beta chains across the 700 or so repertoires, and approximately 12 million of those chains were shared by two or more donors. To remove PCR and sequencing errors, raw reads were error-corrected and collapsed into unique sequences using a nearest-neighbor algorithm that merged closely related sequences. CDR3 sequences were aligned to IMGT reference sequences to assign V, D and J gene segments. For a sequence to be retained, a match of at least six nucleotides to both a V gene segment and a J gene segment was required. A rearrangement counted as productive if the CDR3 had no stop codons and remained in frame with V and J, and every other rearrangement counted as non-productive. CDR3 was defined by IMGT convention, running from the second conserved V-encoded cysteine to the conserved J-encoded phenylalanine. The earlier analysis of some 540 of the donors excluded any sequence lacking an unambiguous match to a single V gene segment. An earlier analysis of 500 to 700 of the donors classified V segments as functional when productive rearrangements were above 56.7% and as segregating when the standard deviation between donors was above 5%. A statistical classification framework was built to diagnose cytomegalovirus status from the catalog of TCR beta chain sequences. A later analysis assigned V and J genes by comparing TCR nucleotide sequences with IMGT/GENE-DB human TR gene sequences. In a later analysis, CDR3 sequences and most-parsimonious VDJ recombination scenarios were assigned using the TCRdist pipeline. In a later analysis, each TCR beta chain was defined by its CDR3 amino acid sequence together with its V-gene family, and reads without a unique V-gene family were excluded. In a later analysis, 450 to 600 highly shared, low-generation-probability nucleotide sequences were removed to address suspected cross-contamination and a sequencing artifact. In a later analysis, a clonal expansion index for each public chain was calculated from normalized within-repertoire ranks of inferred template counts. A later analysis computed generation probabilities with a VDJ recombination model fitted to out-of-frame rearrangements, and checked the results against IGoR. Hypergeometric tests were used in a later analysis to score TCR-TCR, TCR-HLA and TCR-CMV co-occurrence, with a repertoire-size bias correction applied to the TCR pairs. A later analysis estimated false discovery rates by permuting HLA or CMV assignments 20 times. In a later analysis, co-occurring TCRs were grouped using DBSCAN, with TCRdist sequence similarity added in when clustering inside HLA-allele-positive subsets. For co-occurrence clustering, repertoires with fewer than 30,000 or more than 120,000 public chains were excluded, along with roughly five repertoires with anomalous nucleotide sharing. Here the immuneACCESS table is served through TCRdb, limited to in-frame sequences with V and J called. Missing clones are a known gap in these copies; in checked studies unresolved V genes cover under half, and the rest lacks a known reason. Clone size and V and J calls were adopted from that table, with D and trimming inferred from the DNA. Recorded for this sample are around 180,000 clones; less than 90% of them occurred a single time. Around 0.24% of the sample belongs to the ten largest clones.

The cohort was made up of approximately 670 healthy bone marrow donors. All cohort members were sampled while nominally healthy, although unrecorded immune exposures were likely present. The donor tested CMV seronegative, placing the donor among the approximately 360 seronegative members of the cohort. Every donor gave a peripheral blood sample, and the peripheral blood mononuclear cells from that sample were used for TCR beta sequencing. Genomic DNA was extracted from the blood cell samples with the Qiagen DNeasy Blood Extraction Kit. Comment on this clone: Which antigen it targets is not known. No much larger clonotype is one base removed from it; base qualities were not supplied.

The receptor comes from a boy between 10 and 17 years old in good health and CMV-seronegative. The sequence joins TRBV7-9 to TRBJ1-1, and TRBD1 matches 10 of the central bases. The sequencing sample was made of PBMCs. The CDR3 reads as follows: CASSWGGGPGTGVKTEAFF. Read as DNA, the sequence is TGTGCCAGCAGCTGGGGTGGGGGCCCCGGGACAGGGGTTAAGACTGAAGCTTTCTTT.